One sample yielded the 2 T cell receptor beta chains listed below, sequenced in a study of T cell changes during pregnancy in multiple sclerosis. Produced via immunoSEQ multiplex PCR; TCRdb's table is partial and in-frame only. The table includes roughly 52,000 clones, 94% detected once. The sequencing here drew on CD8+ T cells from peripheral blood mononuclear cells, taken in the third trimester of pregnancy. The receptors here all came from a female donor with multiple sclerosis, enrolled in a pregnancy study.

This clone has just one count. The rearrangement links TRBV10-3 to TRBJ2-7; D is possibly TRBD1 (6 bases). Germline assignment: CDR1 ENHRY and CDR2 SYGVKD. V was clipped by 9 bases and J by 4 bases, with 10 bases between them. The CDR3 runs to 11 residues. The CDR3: CAIRTEYEQYF. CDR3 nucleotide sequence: TGTGCCATACGGACAGAGTACGAGCAGTACTTC.

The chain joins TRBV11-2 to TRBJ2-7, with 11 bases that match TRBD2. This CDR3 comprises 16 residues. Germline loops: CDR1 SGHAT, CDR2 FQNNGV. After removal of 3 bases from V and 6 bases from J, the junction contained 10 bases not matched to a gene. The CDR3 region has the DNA TGTGCCAGCAGCTTTCTTACTAGCGGGAGTATCACCGAGCAGTACTTC. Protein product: CASSFLTSGSITEQYF.